This passage covers 30 T cell receptor beta chains from one sample sequenced in a study of cytomegalovirus exposure and HLA in healthy donors. The PCR contained 60 Vbeta and 13 Jbeta primers. This table comes from immunoSEQ multiplex PCR, and its TCRdb copy is limited to in-frame clones, with some not included. The sample lists roughly 120,000 clones; around three quarters were seen once. What was sequenced was PBMCs. The receptors originated from a man between 18 and 35 years old in good health and CMV-seronegative.

V usage is TRBV9 and J usage is TRBJ2-1; D perhaps matches TRBD2 (6 bases). Germline V CDR1 and CDR2: SGDLS, YYNGEE. V was shortened by 5 bases and J by 0 bases, with 12 bases between the two germline ends. The CDR3 length is 15 residues. The CDR3 DNA is TGTGCCAGCAGGGGACCCGGGAGCTCCTACAATGAGCAGTTCTTC. Encoded protein: CASRGPGSSYNEQFF.

The chain has TRBV6-1 and TRBJ2-2, with D possibly being TRBD2 (6 bases). The germline CDR1 and CDR2 sequences are MNHNS and SASEGT. V lost 11 bases to trimming and J lost 4 bases, with 20 bases between them. The CDR3 covers 15 residues. The CDR3 bases are TGTGCCGGACACCGAAATAGCGGTCGCACCGGGGAGCTGTTTTTT. Its protein is CAGHRNSGRTGELFF.

As concerns this clone: At one boundary the junction diverges from the germline segment, which might be a read error. This chain links TRBV12-5 with TRBJ2-5; weak D call: TRBD2 (6 bases). Germline CDR1 is LGHNT and CDR2 is FRNRAP. The CDR3 length is 16 residues. The CDR3 loop is CASGLARTNGAQKLNF. Written as DNA, the CDR3 is TGTGCTAGTGGTTTGGCTCGGACTAATGGCGCCCAGAAGCTTAACTTC. Looking up the rest from reference TRBV12-5 and TRBJ2-5 gives the full variable domain: DARVTQTPRHKVTEMGQEVTMRCQPILGHNTVFWYRQTMMQGLELLAYFRNRAPLDDSGMPKDRFSAEMPDATLATLKIQPSEPRDSAVYFCASGLARTNGAQKLNFGPGTRLLVL.

The chain employs TRBV5-1 and TRBJ2-3; 12 positions agree with TRBD1. V trimming: 5 bases; J trimming: 3 bases; junction bases outside the gene matches: 7. CDR3 size: 16 residues. CDR1 is SGHRS, CDR2 YFSETQ, per germline. The CDR3 coding sequence is TGCGCCAGCAGGATCCGGGACAGGGGGCAAACAGATACGCAGTATTTT. It is translated as CASRIRDRGQTDTQYF.

This clone was detected only a few times. The chain recombines TRBV7-6 with TRBJ1-1; 10 nucleotides line up with TRBD1. Germline V gives CDR1 SGHVS, CDR2 FNYEAQ. J lost 11 bases, V lost 5 bases, and 5 bases had no gene match. The CDR3 is 12 amino acids. The DNA for the CDR3 is TGTGCCAGCAGCGCCATGGGACAGGGGGCTTTCTTT. This translates into CASSAMGQGAFF.

CDR3 in amino acids: CASSGGAYGYTF. CDR3 bases: TGTGCCAGCAGCGGGGGAGCCTATGGCTACACCTTC. The chain recombines TRBV28 with TRBJ1-2; maybe TRBD1 (5 bases). Trimming took 6 bases from V and 4 from J, leaving 9 bases between them. CDR3 length: 12 amino acids. Looked up from germline, CDR1 is MDHEN and CDR2 is SYDVKM.

A single count supports this clone. Germline and junction disagree at one end, which may indicate a read error. The genes are TRBV7-9 and TRBJ1-4, with 9 positions matching TRBD1. The CDR3 runs to 14 residues. Per germline, CDR1 SEHNR and CDR2 FQNEAQ (reference sequence). DNA for the CDR3: TGTTCCAGCGACAAGACAGGGGGGAGTGAAAAACTGTTTTTT. Amino acid sequence: CSSDKTGGSEKLFF.

The chain uses TRBV14 and TRBJ2-7; D is unresolved. Trimming took off 4 bases at V and 7 bases at J, with 11 bases between the two ends. The CDR3 loop spans 12 amino acids. Per the germline V gene, CDR1 is SGHDN and CDR2 is FVKESK. In DNA, the CDR3 is TGTGCCAGCAGCCCGACTCTGAGGGAGCAGTACTTC. Its protein product is CASSPTLREQYF. The complete variable domain, with remaining parts taken from reference TRBV14 and TRBJ2-7, reads EAGVTQFPSHSVIEKGQTVTLRCDPISGHDNLYWYRRVMGKEIKFLLHFVKESKQDESGMPNNRFLAERTGGTYSTLKVQPAELEDSGVYFCASSPTLREQYFGPGTRLTVT.

This rearrangement joins TRBV19 to TRBJ1-2; the D gene is possibly TRBD1 (5 bases). The CDR3 runs 11 residues. V lost 9 bases and J lost 9, with 14 bases in between. CDR1 LNHDA and CDR2 SQIVND come from the germline V gene (reference sequence). The CDR3 bases are TGTGCCAGCACCTCCGGGACTAGCTACACCTTC. Translation: CASTSGTSYTF. Complete variable domain (other parts from reference TRBV19 and TRBJ1-2): DGGITQSPKYLFRKEGQNVTLSCEQNLNHDAMYWYRQDPGQGLRLIYYSQIVNDFQKGDIAEGYSVSREKKESFPLTVTSAQKNPTAFYLCASTSGTSYTFGSGTRLTVV.

The rearrangement joins TRBV5-1 to TRBJ1-4, with 9 bases fitting TRBD1. With V trimmed by 4 bases and J by 2 bases, 3 bases remained unmatched. The CDR3 runs to 15 residues. Germline assignment: CDR1 SGHRS and CDR2 YFSETQ. The CDR3 bases are TGCGCCAGCAGCGGGGGGACAGGGACTAATGAAAAACTGTTTTTT. Protein sequence: CASSGGTGTNEKLFF.

This chain joins TRBV9 and TRBJ2-2, with a possible D match to TRBD1 (6 bases). V gave up 0 bases and J gave up 5 bases, with 20 bases separating them. Germline V lookup: CDR1 SGDLS, CDR2 YYNGEE. The length of the CDR3 is 18 residues. CDR3 region: CASSVGAGPRQGTGELFF. CDR3 coding DNA: TGTGCCAGCAGCGTAGGGGCAGGCCCTCGCCAGGGGACCGGGGAGCTGTTTTTT.

This chain links TRBV6-5 with TRBJ1-1; the D is unclear. The V end was cut by 6 bases, the J end by 2 bases, with 10 bases between. The CDR3 sequence is 13 residues long. CDR1 MNHEY and CDR2 SVGAGI come from the germline V gene. The CDR3 DNA follows: TGTGCCAGCAGCAACAGCATTAACACTGAAGCTTTCTTT. Its protein product is CASSNSINTEAFF.

CDR3: CASNQMTDNSPLHF. The CDR3 DNA reads as TGTGCCAGCAATCAGATGACAGATAATTCACCCCTCCACTTT. The rearrangement uses TRBV2 and TRBJ1-6, with a tentative D call TRBD1 (5 bases). The V end lost 7 bases, the J end lost 5 bases, and 12 bases lay between the germline ends. Germline values: CDR1 SNHLY, CDR2 FYNNEI. The CDR3 contains 14 residues.

V gene TRBV7-9 combines with J gene TRBJ1-5; 8 nucleotides line up with TRBD1. J lost 5 bases, V lost 7 bases, and 4 bases had no gene match. Germline CDR1 reads SEHNR; CDR2 reads FQNEAQ (reference sequence). This CDR3 has 13 residues. This chain's CDR3 is CASTGQGDQPQHF. In DNA, the CDR3 is TGTGCCAGCACCGGACAGGGCGATCAGCCCCAGCATTTT.

V and J are TRBV7-3 and TRBJ1-2; D call uncertain. Trimming took 5 bases from V and 5 from J, leaving 9 bases between them. CDR1 SGHTA and CDR2 FQGTGA come from the germline V gene. The CDR3 has 12 amino acids. Here the CDR3 reads CASSNSSYGYTF. The CDR3 nucleotides are TGTGCCAGCAGCAACAGCTCGTATGGCTACACCTTC.

This chain joins TRBV5-1 and TRBJ2-1, with TRBD2 identical over 7 bases. The germline gives CDR1 SGHRS, CDR2 YFSETQ. CDR3 length: 14 amino acids. V was clipped by 4 bases and J by 9 bases; unmatched bases: 10. The CDR3 DNA is TGCGCCAGCAGCAAGACTAGCATGAGAACTGAGCAGTTCTTC. Translating gives CASSKTSMRTEQFF.

The rearrangement joins TRBV6-6 to TRBJ1-1, with D tentatively TRBD1 (5 bases). Trimming left V 2 bases short and J 0 bases short, with 10 bases between. This CDR3 contains 15 residues. Germline-derived CDR1 and CDR2 are MNHNY and SVGAGI (reference sequence). The CDR3 here is CASSYGAGLNTEAFF. As DNA, the CDR3 is TGTGCCAGCAGTTACGGGGCAGGGCTGAACACTGAAGCTTTCTTT.

This clone was detected once. V and J are TRBV30 and TRBJ2-3; no firm D call. Germline CDR1 GTSNPN, CDR2 SVGIG (reference sequence). V gave up 2 bases and J gave up 4 bases, with 10 bases separating them. There are 13 residues in the CDR3. This CDR3 is CAWSQRWADTQYF. The CDR3 bases are TGTGCCTGGAGTCAGAGGTGGGCAGATACGCAGTATTTT.

This sequence joins TRBV15 and TRBJ1-5, with D possibly being TRBD1 (5 bases). The CDR3 is made up of 16 amino acids. Germline V CDR1 and CDR2: LNHNV, YYDKDF (reference sequence). Trimming removed 3 bases at V and 2 bases at J, with 14 bases between. Here the CDR3 reads CATSSPWGGGNQPQHF. CDR3 DNA: TGTGCCACCAGCAGCCCCTGGGGAGGGGGCAATCAGCCCCAGCATTTT.

The V and J genes are TRBV7-2 and TRBJ2-2; D possibly corresponds to TRBD2 (6 bases). The CDR3 consists of 16 residues. Germline-derived CDR1 and CDR2 are SGHTA and FQGNSA. V was clipped by 2 bases and J by 1 base, with 11 bases between them. The CDR3 here is CASSLRGSGNTGELFF. CDR3 in DNA: TGTGCCAGCAGCTTACGGGGTAGCGGGAACACCGGGGAGCTGTTTTTT.

To note about this clone: Germline is not matched at one junction end, which may reflect a read error. This same CDR3 is encoded by further DNA sequences in the sample. The chain has TRBV28 and TRBJ1-2; 8 nucleotides match TRBD1. This CDR3 is built from 13 residues. The germline gives CDR1 MDHEN, CDR2 SYDVKM. CDR3 in amino acids: CASSFRGRDGYTF. CDR3 in DNA: TGCGCCAGCAGTTTCAGGGGGCGCGATGGCTACACCTTC.

The chain couples TRBV9 to TRBJ2-3; D uncertain. Trimming took off 0 bases at V and 1 base at J, with 6 bases between the two ends. Germline CDR1 and CDR2: SGDLS and YYNGEE. The CDR3 has 14 amino acids. As DNA, the CDR3 is TGTGCCAGCAGCGTAGGGCCCGGCACAGATACGCAGTATTTT. As protein: CASSVGPGTDTQYF.

The gene calls are TRBV6-5 and TRBJ1-1; 9 bases map to TRBD1. Germline assignment: CDR1 MNHEY and CDR2 SVGAGI. CDR3 length equals 15 residues. V was clipped by 0 bases and J by 4 bases; unmatched bases: 3. The CDR3 sequence: CASSYSMTGGTEAFF. For the CDR3, the DNA is TGTGCCAGCAGTTACTCGATGACAGGGGGCACTGAAGCTTTCTTT.

This rearrangement joins TRBV21-1 to TRBJ2-7; the D segment call TRBD2 is taken from the table without a DNA check. TRBV21-1 is given as a pseudogene. This CDR3 is built from 17 residues. The CDR3 is CASSRGRTSGSSYEQYF. CDR3 coding DNA: TGTGCCAGCAGCAGGGGCAGGACTAGCGGGAGCTCCTACGAGCAGTACTTC.

The CDR3 protein is CASSQGTQETQYF. CDR3 nucleotides: TGTGCCAGCAGCCAGGGCACACAAGAGACCCAGTACTTC. The V call is TRBV7-9, the J call TRBJ2-5; D might be TRBD1 (5 bases). Per the germline V gene, CDR1 is SEHNR and CDR2 is FQNEAQ (reference sequence). Trimming removed 5 bases from V and 2 bases from J, with 9 bases in between. CDR3 length: 13 amino acids.

The V gene is TRBV6-1, the J gene TRBJ2-7; D possibly corresponds to TRBD2 (6 bases). Germline assignment: CDR1 MNHNS and CDR2 SASEGT. V lost 8 bases and J lost 1, with 6 bases in between. The CDR3 totals 11 residues. The DNA for the CDR3 is TGTGCCAGCGGGGGGTCCTACGAGCAGTACGTC. The encoded protein is CASGGSYEQYV.

This sequence joins TRBV13 and TRBJ2-7; 7 positions agree with TRBD1. The trim removed 4 bases at V and 3 bases at J, leaving 6 bases unmatched. The germline CDR1 and CDR2 sequences are PRHDT and FYEKMQ (reference sequence). This CDR3 has 14 amino acids. CDR3 amino acids: CASSSGTASYEQYF. CDR3 nucleotide sequence: TGTGCCAGCAGCTCTGGGACAGCCAGCTACGAGCAGTACTTC.

V and J are TRBV5-4 and TRBJ2-7; 7 bases fit TRBD1. V dropped 5 bases and J dropped 2; count of bases not matched to a gene: 7. Germline CDR1 is SGHNT and CDR2 is YYREEE (reference sequence). CDR3 size: 14 residues. CDR3 DNA: TGTGCCAGCAGTTGGGGACAGAGGGCCTACGAGCAGTACGTC. Translation: CASSWGQRAYEQYV.

V usage is TRBV5-6 and J usage is TRBJ1-1; a weak D match, TRBD1 (5 bases). V was pared by 3 bases and J by 4 bases, with 10 bases between. The CDR3 runs to 13 residues. Germline-derived CDR1 and CDR2 are SGHDT and YYEEEE. The CDR3 DNA reads as TGTGCCAGCAGCTCGGGGGGTATCACTGAAGCTTTCTTT. This gives the protein CASSSGGITEAFF.

The V call is TRBV5-4, the J call TRBJ2-4; TRBD1 might be the D (5 bases). The V and J ends lost 0 bases and 2 bases respectively, with 6 bases between them. The CDR3 runs to 14 residues. Per germline, CDR1 SGHNT and CDR2 YYREEE (reference sequence). CDR3 DNA sequence: TGTGCCAGCAGCTTGGGGACACCCAAAAACATTCAGTACTTC. This encodes CASSLGTPKNIQYF.